This is a list of T cell receptor beta chains from one sample in a study of shared clonotypes between healthy human individuals. Sequencing was performed with immunoSEQ multiplex PCR; in TCRdb, only in-frame clones are kept and a portion is missing. Here the sample spans about 1.1 million clones, around three quarters being singletons. The sequenced sample consisted of memory CD4+ T cells from PBMCs. These TCRs come from a man aged 18-30 years in good health. Some clones in this sample may be carry-over from other donors' samples. Each CDR3 is given with its conserved first and last residue. Each record gives: clone size, D gene, J gene, V gene, CDR3 protein, CDR3 DNA. A D gene is named only where the DNA matches it firmly. Only some rows state a clone size, as once, few, many or a class for expanded clones.

clone_size: .
d_call: TRBD1
j_call: TRBJ2-2
v_call: TRBV28
cdr3_aa: CASSPGTGWGELFF
cdr3_nt: TGTGCCAGCAGTCCCGGGACAGGGTGGGGGGAGCTGTTTTTT

clone_size: .
d_call: .
j_call: TRBJ2-1
v_call: TRBV28
cdr3_aa: CARGLRSRTNEQFF
cdr3_nt: TGTGCCAGAGGCTTGAGGAGTAGGACAAATGAGCAGTTCTTC

clone_size: .
d_call: TRBD2
j_call: TRBJ2-1
v_call: TRBV5-1
cdr3_aa: CASSPLAEGRGEQFF
cdr3_nt: TGCGCCAGCAGCCCGCTAGCGGAGGGAAGGGGTGAGCAGTTCTTC

clone_size: .
d_call: .
j_call: TRBJ1-2
v_call: TRBV28
cdr3_aa: CASSLSPGVVNYGYTF
cdr3_nt: TGTGCCAGCAGTTTATCCCCAGGGGTCGTTAACTATGGCTACACCTTC

clone_size: .
d_call: .
j_call: TRBJ2-1
v_call: TRBV5-5
cdr3_aa: CASSWGDSYNEQFF
cdr3_nt: TGTGCCAGCAGCTGGGGGGACTCCTACAATGAGCAGTTCTTC

clone_size: .
d_call: .
j_call: TRBJ2-5
v_call: TRBV11-2
cdr3_aa: CASSSPAGPQETQYF
cdr3_nt: TGTGCCAGCAGCTCCCCAGCGGGCCCCCAAGAGACCCAGTACTTC

clone_size: .
d_call: TRBD2
j_call: TRBJ2-1
v_call: TRBV18
cdr3_aa: CASSPGLAGTYNEQFF
cdr3_nt: TGTGCCAGCTCACCAGGACTAGCGGGTACCTACAATGAGCAGTTCTTC

clone_size: .
d_call: .
j_call: TRBJ2-6
v_call: TRBV5-1
cdr3_aa: CASSLVGSAGANVLTF
cdr3_nt: TGCGCCAGCAGCTTGGTGGGATCAGCTGGGGCCAACGTCCTGACTTTC

clone_size: .
d_call: TRBD2
j_call: TRBJ2-1
v_call: TRBV10-2
cdr3_aa: CASSETPLRERHFF
cdr3_nt: TGCGCCAGCAGTGAGACCCCCTTGCGGGAGAGGCATTTCTTC

clone_size: .
d_call: .
j_call: TRBJ1-4
v_call: TRBV15
cdr3_aa: CATTIIPKGEKLFF
cdr3_nt: TGTGCCACCACCATCATTCCTAAAGGTGAAAAACTGTTTTTT

clone_size: .
d_call: TRBD1
j_call: TRBJ2-7
v_call: TRBV5-1
cdr3_aa: CASSLAAGQGFPYEQYF
cdr3_nt: TGCGCCAGCAGCTTGGCGGCGGGACAGGGTTTCCCCTACGAGCAGTACTTC

clone_size: few
d_call: TRBD1
j_call: TRBJ2-7
v_call: TRBV10-3
cdr3_aa: CAITGDRGYEQYF
cdr3_nt: TGTGCCATCACTGGGGACAGGGGCTACGAGCAGTACTTC

clone_size: .
d_call: .
j_call: TRBJ2-6
v_call: TRBV28
cdr3_aa: CASSKSHGANVLTF
cdr3_nt: TGTGCCAGCAGCAAGAGCCACGGGGCCAACGTCCTGACTTTC

clone_size: .
d_call: TRBD2
j_call: TRBJ2-3
v_call: TRBV11-2
cdr3_aa: CASTAKRDNTDTQYF
cdr3_nt: TGTGCCAGCACAGCTAAGCGGGATAACACAGATACGCAGTATTTT

clone_size: .
d_call: .
j_call: TRBJ2-7
v_call: TRBV28
cdr3_aa: CASTPPGDARSSYEQYF
cdr3_nt: TGTGCCAGCACCCCCCCCGGGGACGCCAGGTCCAGCTACGAGCAGTACTTC

clone_size: once
d_call: TRBD2
j_call: TRBJ2-1
v_call: TRBV7-2
cdr3_aa: CASSLDGPSGYNEQFF
cdr3_nt: TGTGCCAGCAGCTTAGACGGGCCTAGCGGCTACAATGAGCAGTTCTTC

clone_size: .
d_call: .
j_call: TRBJ1-5
v_call: TRBV2
cdr3_aa: CATRLGEGNQPQHF
cdr3_nt: TGTGCCACCCGTCTGGGGGAGGGCAATCAGCCCCAGCATTTT

clone_size: .
d_call: .
j_call: TRBJ2-3
v_call: TRBV7-2
cdr3_aa: CASSLFGSVDTQYF
cdr3_nt: TGTGCCAGCAGCTTATTCGGCAGCGTAGATACGCAGTATTTT

clone_size: .
d_call: TRBD2
j_call: TRBJ2-7
v_call: TRBV4-1
cdr3_aa: CASSRGQASGGDEQYF
cdr3_nt: TGCGCCAGCAGCCGTGGCCAGGCTAGCGGAGGGGACGAGCAGTACTTC

clone_size: .
d_call: .
j_call: TRBJ1-2
v_call: TRBV5-6
cdr3_aa: CASSLGAAGVNYGYTF
cdr3_nt: TGTGCCAGCAGCTTGGGGGCTGCAGGAGTTAACTATGGCTACACCTTC

clone_size: .
d_call: .
j_call: TRBJ2-5
v_call: TRBV9
cdr3_aa: CASSVYGETQYF
cdr3_nt: TGTGCCAGCAGCGTCTATGGGGAGACCCAGTACTTC

clone_size: .
d_call: .
j_call: TRBJ1-3
v_call: TRBV30
cdr3_aa: CAWSIGGRISGNTIYF
cdr3_nt: TGTGCCTGGAGTATAGGGGGACGGATCTCTGGAAACACCATATATTTT

clone_size: .
d_call: .
j_call: TRBJ2-5
v_call: TRBV5-6
cdr3_aa: CASSPGMQTSGETQYF
cdr3_nt: TGTGCCAGCAGCCCCGGGATGCAAACGTCGGGAGAGACCCAGTACTTC